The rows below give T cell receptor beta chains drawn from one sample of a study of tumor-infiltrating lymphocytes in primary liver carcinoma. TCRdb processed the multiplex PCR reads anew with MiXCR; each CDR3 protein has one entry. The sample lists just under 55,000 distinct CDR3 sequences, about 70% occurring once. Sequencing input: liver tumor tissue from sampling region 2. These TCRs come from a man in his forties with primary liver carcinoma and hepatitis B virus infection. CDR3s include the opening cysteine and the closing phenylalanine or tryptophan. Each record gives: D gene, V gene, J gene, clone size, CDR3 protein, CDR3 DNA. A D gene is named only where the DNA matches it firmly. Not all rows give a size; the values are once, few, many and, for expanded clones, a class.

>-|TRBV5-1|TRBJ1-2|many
CASSLEGNGGYTF
TGCGCCAGCAGCTTGGAGGGGAACGGCGGCTACACCTTC
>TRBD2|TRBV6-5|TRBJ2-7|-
CASGPEGLAYEQYF
TGTGCCTCAGGGCCGGAGGGACTAGCTTACGAGCAGTACTTC
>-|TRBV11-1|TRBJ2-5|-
CASSFRGGAQTHYF
TGCGCCAGCAGCTTCCGCGGCGGGGCACAGACCCATTACTTC
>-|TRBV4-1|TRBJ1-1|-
CASSQDRGGGPMNTEAFF
TGCGCCAGCAGCCAAGATAGGGGTGGGGGCCCCATGAACACTGAAGCTTTCTTT
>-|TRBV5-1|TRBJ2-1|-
CDSWDRGDEQFF
TGCGACAGCTGGGACCGAGGGGATGAGCAGTTCTTC
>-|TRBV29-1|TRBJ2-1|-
CSVNPNSYNEQFF
TGCAGCGTCAACCCAAACTCCTACAATGAACAGTTCTTC
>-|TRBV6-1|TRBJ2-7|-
CASSVGPSCEQYF
TGTGCCAGCAGTGTAGGGCCCTCATGTGAGCAGTACTTC
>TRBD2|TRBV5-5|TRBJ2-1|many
CASRKGLAGVGYNEQFF
TGTGCCAGCAGAAAGGGACTAGCGGGAGTGGGATACAATGAGCAGTTCTTC
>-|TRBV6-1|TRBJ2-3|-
CASSEPAGGPYSTDTQYF
TGTGCTAGCAGTGAACCAGCTGGCGGGCCGTATAGCACAGATACGCAGTACTTT
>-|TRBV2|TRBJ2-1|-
CVSSEGDLNEQFF
TGTGTCAGCAGTGAAGGGGATTTGAATGAGCAGTTCTTC
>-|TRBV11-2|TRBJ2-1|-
CVSSINGNERFF
TGTGTCAGCAGCATTAACGGGAATGAGCGGTTCTTC
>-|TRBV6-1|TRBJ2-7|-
CASSRNRLDYKEYF
TGTGCCTCCAGCCGAAATCGGCTCGACTACAAGGAGTACTTC
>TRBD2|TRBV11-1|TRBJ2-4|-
CACSFPGTSRTNNIQYF
TGTGCCTGCAGCTTTCCCGGGACTAGCAGGACCAATAACATTCAGTACTTC
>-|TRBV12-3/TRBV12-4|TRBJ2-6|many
CASNPSGANVLTF
TGTGCCAGCAACCCCTCTGGGGCCAACGTCCTGACTTTC
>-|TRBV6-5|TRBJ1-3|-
CASGFMGVGNTIYF
TGTGCCAGCGGTTTTATGGGGGTTGGAAACACCATATATTTT
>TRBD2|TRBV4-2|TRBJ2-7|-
CASSRGTSGSYEQYF
TGCGCCAGCAGCCGAGGGACTAGCGGCTCCTACGAGCAGTACTTC
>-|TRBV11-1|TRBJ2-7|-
CASSLSGGGHGDEQYF
TGTGCCAGCAGCCTATCCGGTGGGGGGCACGGAGACGAGCAGTACTTC
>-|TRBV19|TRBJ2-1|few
CASSMSLNNEQFF
TGTGCCAGTAGTATGTCTCTTAACAATGAGCAGTTCTTC
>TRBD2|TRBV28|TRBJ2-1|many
CASSSRAGGSYNEQFF
TGTGCCAGCAGCTCTCGTGCGGGAGGTTCCTACAATGAGCAGTTCTTC
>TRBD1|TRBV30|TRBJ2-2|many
CAWSKGAWDGELFF
TGTGCCTGGAGTAAGGGGGCTTGGGACGGGGAGCTGTTTTTT
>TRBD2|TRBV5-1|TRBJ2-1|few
CASSRETGGGSSYNEQFF
TGCGCCAGCAGCAGGGAGACGGGCGGCGGGAGTTCCTACAATGAGCAGTTCTTC
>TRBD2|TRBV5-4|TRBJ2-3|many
CASSGGQGTSESTDTQYF
TGTGCCAGCTCTGGGGGCCAAGGGACTAGCGAGAGCACAGATACGCAGTATTTT
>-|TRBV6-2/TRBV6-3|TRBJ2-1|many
CASSYEPDNEQFF
TGTGCCAGCAGTTACGAACCCGACAATGAGCAGTTCTTC
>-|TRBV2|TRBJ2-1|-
CASSDDGRGAGNVRFF
TGTGCCAGCAGTGACGACGGCAGGGGGGCTGGCAATGTGCGGTTCTTC
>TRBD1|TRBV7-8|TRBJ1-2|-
CASSTRTGVYYGYTF
TGTGCCAGCAGCACTCGGACAGGGGTGTACTATGGCTACACCTTC
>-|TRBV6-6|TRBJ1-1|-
CVSSYSIATTEAFF
TGTGTCAGCAGTTACTCAATTGCGACCACTGAAGCTTTCTTT